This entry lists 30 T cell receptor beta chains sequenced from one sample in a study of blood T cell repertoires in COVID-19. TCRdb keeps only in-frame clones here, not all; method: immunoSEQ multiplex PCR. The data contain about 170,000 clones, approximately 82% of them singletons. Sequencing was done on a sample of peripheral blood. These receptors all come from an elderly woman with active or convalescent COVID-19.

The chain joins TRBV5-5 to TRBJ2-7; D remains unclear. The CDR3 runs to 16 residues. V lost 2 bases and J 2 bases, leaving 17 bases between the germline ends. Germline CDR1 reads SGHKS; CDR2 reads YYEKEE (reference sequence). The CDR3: CASSLRDQVGPYEQYF. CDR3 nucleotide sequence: TGTGCCAGCAGCTTACGTGACCAGGTCGGTCCCTACGAGCAGTACTTC. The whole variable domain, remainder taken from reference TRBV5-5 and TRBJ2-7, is DAGVTQSPTHLIKTRGQQVTLRCSPISGHKSVSWYQQVLGQGPQFIFQYYEKEERGRGNFPDRFSARQFPNYSSELNVNALLLGDSALYLCASSLRDQVGPYEQYFGPGTRLTVT.

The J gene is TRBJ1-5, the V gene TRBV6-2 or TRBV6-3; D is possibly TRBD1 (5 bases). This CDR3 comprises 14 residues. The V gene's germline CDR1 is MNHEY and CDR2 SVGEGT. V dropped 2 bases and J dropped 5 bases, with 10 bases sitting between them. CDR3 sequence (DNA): TGTGCCAGCAGTTACCAGGGAGGAGATCAGCCCCAGCATTTT. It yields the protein CASSYQGGDQPQHF.

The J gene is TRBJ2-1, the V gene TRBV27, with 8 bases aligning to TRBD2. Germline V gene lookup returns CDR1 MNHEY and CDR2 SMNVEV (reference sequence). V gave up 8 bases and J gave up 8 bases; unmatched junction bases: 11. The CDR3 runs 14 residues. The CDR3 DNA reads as TGTGCCAGCCGACCGGGACTAGTTATCTATGAGCAGTTCTTC. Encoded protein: CASRPGLVIYEQFF.

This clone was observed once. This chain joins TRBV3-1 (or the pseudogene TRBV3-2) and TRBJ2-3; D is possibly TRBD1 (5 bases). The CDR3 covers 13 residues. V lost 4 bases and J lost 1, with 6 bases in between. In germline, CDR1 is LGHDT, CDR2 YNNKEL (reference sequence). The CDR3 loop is CASSPRGTDTQYF. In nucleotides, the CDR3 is TGTGCCAGCAGCCCCAGGGGCACAGATACGCAGTATTTT.

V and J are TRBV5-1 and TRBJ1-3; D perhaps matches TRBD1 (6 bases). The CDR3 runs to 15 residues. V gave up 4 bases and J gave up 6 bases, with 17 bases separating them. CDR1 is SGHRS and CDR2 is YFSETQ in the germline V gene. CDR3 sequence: CASSRTQGVENTIYF. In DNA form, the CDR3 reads TGCGCCAGCAGCCGCACACAGGGTGTGGAAAACACCATATATTTT.

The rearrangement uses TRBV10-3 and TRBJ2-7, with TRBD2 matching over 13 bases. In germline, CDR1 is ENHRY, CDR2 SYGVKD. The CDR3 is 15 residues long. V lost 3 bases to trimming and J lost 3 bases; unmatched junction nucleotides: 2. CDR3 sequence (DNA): TGTGCCATCAGTGAAGGGACTAGCGGGATCTACGAGCAGTACTTC. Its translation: CAISEGTSGIYEQYF.

The CDR3 coding sequence is TGTGCCAGCTCACCTAATACTAGCGGGAGGGACAATGAGCAGTTCTTC. Translation: CASSPNTSGRDNEQFF. The chain carries TRBV18 and TRBJ2-1; TRBD2 matches 13 bases. In germline, CDR1 is KGHSH, CDR2 LQKENI. V shed 3 bases and J 5 bases; nucleotides not matched to a gene: 4. The CDR3 runs to 16 residues.

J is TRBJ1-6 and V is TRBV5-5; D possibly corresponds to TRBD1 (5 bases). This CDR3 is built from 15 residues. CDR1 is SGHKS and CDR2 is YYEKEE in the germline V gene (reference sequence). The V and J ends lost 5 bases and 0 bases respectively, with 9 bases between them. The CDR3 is CASSRQSSYNSPLHF. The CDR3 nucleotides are TGTGCCAGCAGTCGACAGAGCTCCTATAATTCACCCCTCCACTTT.

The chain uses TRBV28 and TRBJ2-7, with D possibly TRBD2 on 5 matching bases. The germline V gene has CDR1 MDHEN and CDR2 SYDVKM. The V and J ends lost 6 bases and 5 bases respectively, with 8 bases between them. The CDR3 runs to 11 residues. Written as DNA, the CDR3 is TGTGCCAGCAGGCGGGTGGACGAGCAGTACTTC. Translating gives CASRRVDEQYF.

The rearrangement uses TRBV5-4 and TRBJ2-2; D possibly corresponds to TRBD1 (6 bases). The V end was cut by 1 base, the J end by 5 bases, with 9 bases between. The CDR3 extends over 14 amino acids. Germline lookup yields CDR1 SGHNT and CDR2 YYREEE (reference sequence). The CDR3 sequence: CASSLTGHTGELFF. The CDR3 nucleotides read TGTGCCAGCAGCTTGACAGGGCATACCGGGGAGCTGTTTTTT. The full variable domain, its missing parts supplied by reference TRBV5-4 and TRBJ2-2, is ETGVTQSPTHLIKTRGQQVTLRCSSQSGHNTVSWYQQALGQGPQFIFQYYREEENGRGNFPPRFSGLQFPNYSSELNVNALELDDSALYLCASSLTGHTGELFFGEGSRLTVL.

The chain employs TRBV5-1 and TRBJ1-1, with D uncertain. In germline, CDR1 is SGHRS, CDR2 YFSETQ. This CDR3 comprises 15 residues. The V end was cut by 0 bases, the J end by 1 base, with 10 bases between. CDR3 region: CASSLERAGNTEAFF. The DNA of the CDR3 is TGCGCCAGCAGCTTGGAGAGGGCAGGGAACACTGAAGCTTTCTTT.

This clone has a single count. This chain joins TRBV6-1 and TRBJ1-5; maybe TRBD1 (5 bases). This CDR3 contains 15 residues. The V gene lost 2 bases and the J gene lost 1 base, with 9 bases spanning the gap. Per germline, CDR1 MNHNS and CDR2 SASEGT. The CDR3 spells CASSELGRSNQPQHF. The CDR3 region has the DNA TGTGCCAGCAGTGAATTGGGGCGAAGCAATCAGCCCCAGCATTTT.

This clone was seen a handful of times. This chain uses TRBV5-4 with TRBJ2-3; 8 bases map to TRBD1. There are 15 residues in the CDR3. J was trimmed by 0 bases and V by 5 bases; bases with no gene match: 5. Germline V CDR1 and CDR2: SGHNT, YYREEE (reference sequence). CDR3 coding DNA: TGTGCCAGCAGGTGGACAGGGTCTAGCACAGATACGCAGTATTTT. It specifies CASRWTGSSTDTQYF.

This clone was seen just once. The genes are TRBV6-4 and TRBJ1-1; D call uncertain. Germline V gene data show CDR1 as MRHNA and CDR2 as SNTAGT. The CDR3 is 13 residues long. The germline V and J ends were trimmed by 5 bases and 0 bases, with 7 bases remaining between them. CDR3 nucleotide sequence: TGTGCCAGCAGTTCAGGCTTGAACACTGAAGCTTTCTTT. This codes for CASSSGLNTEAFF.

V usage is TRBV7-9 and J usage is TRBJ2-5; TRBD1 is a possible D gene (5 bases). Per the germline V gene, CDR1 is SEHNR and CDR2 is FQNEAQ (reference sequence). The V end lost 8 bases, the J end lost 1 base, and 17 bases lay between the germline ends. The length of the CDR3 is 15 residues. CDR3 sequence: CASGPPAGLQETQYF. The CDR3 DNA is TGTGCCAGCGGGCCCCCCGCAGGGCTCCAAGAGACCCAGTACTTC.

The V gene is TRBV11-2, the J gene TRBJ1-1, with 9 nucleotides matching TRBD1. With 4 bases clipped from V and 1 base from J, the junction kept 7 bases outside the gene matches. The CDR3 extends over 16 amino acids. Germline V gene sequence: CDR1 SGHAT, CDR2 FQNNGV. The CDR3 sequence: CASSYGTGYRNTEAFF. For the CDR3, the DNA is TGTGCCAGCAGCTACGGGACAGGGTATCGGAACACTGAAGCTTTCTTT.

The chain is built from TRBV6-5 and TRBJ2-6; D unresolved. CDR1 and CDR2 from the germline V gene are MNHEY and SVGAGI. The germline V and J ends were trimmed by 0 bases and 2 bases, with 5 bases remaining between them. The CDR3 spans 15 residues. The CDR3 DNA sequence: TGTGCCAGCAGTTACTCTACTACTGGGGCCAACGTCCTGACTTTC. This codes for CASSYSTTGANVLTF.

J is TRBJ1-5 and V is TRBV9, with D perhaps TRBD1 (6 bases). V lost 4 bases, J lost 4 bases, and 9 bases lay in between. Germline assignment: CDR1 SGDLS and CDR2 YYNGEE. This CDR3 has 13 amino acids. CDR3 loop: CASSPGQNQPQHF. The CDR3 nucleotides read TGTGCCAGCAGCCCCGGACAGAATCAGCCCCAGCATTTT. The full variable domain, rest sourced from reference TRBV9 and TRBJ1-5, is DSGVTQTPKHLITATGQRVTLRCSPRSGDLSVYWYQQSLDQGLQFLIQYYNGEERAKGNILERFSAQQFPDLHSELNLSSLELGDSALYFCASSPGQNQPQHFGDGTRLSIL.

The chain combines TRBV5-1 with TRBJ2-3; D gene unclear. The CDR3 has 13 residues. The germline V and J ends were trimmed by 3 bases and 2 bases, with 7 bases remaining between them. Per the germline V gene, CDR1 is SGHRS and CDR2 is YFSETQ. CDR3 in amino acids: CASSSVPTDTQYF. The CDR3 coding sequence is TGCGCCAGCAGCTCGGTCCCCACAGATACGCAGTATTTT.

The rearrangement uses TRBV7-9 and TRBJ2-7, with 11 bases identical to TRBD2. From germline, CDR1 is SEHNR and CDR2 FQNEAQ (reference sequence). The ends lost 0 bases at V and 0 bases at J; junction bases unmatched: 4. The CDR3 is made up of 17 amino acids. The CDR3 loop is CASSLALAGGTSYEQYF. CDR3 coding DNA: TGTGCCAGCAGCTTAGCGCTAGCGGGAGGAACCTCCTACGAGCAGTACTTC.

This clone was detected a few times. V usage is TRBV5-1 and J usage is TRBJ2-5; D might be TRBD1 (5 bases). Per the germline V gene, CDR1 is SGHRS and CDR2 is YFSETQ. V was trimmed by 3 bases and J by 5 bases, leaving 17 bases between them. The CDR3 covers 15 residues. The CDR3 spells CASSSRQFTVETQYF. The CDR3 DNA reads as TGCGCCAGCAGCTCCCGACAGTTCACGGTCGAGACCCAGTACTTC.

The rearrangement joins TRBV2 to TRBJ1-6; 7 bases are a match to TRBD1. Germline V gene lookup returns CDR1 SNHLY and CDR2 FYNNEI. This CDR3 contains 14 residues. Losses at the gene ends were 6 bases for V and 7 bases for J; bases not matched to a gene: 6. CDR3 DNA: TGTGCCAGCAGACAGGGGTTCTCGAATTCACCCCTCCACTTT. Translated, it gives CASRQGFSNSPLHF.

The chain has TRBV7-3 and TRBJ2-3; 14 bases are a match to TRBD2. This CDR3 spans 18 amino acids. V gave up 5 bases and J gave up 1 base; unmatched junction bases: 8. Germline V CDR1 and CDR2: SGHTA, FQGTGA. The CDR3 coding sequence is TGTGCCAGCAGCAAGGGACTAGCGGGAGAGGGGCGCACAGATACGCAGTATTTT. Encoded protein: CASSKGLAGEGRTDTQYF.

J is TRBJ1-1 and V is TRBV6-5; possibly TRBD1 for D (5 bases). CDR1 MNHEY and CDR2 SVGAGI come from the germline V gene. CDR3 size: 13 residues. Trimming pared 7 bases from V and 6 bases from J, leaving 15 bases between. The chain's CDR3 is CASMKEGLSEAFF. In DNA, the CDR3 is TGTGCCAGCATGAAGGAGGGACTTTCTGAAGCTTTCTTT.

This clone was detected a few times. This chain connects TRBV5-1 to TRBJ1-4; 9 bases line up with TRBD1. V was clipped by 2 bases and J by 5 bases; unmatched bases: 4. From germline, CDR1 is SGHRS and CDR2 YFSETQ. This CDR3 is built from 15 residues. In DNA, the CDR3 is TGCGCCAGCAGCTTAACCGGGACAGGGAATGAAAAACTGTTTTTT. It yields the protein CASSLTGTGNEKLFF.

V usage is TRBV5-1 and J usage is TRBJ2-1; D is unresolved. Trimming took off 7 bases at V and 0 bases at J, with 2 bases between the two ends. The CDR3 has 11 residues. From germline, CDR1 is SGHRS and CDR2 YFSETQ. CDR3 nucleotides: TGCGCCAGCCGCTCCTACAATGAGCAGTTCTTC. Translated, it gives CASRSYNEQFF.

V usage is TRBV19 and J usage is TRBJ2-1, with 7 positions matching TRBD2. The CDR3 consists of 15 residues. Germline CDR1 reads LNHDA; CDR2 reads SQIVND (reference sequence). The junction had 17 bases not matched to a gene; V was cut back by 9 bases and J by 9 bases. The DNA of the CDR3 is TGTGCCAGCACGAACGGCGGGAGATGGGAGGGTGAGCAGTTCTTC. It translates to CASTNGGRWEGEQFF.

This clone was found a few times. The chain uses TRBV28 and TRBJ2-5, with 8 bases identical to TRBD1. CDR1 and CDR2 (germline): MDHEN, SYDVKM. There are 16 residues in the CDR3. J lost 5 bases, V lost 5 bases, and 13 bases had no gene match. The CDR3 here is CASSPLGRGQWETQYF. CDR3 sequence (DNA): TGTGCCAGCAGTCCATTAGGCAGGGGGCAGTGGGAGACCCAGTACTTC.

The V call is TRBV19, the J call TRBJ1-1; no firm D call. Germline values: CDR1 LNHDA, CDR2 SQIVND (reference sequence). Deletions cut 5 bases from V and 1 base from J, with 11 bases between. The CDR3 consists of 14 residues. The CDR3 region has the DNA TGTGCCAGTAGTCTACACACGGGGAACACTGAAGCTTTCTTT. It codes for CASSLHTGNTEAFF. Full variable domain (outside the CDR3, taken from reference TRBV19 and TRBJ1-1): DGGITQSPKYLFRKEGQNVTLSCEQNLNHDAMYWYRQDPGQGLRLIYYSQIVNDFQKGDIAEGYSVSREKKESFPLTVTSAQKNPTAFYLCASSLHTGNTEAFFGQGTRLTVV.

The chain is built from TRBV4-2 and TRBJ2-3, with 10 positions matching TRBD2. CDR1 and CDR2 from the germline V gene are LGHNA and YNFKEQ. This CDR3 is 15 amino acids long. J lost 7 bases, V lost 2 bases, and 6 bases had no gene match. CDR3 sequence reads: CASSQLAGGKHTQYF. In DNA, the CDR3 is TGTGCCAGCAGCCAATTAGCGGGAGGCAAACATACGCAGTATTTT.